This TCR beta chain was captured in a study of cytomegalovirus exposure and HLA in healthy donors. About the research overall: It was reported in a later analysis that the same platform had been used for the 100 to 150 validation repertoires as for the 550 to 700 first-cohort repertoires. The study's findings and limits: The authors enumerated over 150 TCR beta chains as linked to cytomegalovirus. Confirmation in vitro established that three CMV-associated chains were specific for CMV antigens. It was reported that the classifier diagnosed cytomegalovirus status with high specificity and sensitivity in both the original and validation cohorts.

Generated by immunoSEQ multiplex PCR, the TCRdb table keeps only in-frame clones and is missing some. The sample consists of a few hundred thousand clones, approximately 80% of them appearing once. With respect to this clone: Its specificity is unknown.

The CDR3 spans 17 residues. Trimming removed 4 bases from V and 0 bases from J, with 18 bases in between. CDR1 and CDR2 (germline): SGHVS, FQNEAQ. Input material: PBMCs. This clonotype was sampled from a woman in her thirties in good health and CMV-seropositive. The V and J genes are TRBV7-8 and TRBJ1-1, with D maybe TRBD1 (5 bases). CDR3 nucleotides: TGTGCCAGCAGCTCCTACTCAGGGTATGGGTTGAACACTGAAGCTTTCTTT. This translates into CASSSYSGYGLNTEAFF.